This T cell receptor (beta chain) was found in a study of cytomegalovirus exposure and HLA in healthy donors. With 60 Vbeta and 13 Jbeta primers, the PCR was carried out. Profiled with immunoSEQ multiplex PCR; TCRdb holds only in-frame clones, not every one. The table has about 190,000 clones, around 84% seen once; the top ten hold about 3.4%. The specimen sequenced was PBMCs. This clonotype originated in a middle-aged man in good health and CMV-seropositive.

Here the CDR3 reads CASSQEGWGGAYNEQFF. DNA of the CDR3: TGTGCCAGCAGCCAAGAAGGTTGGGGGGGGGCGTACAATGAGCAGTTCTTC. V is TRBV5-4 and J is TRBJ2-1, with D perhaps matching TRBD2 (7 bases). CDR1 and CDR2 (germline): SGHNT, YYREEE (reference sequence). CDR3 size: 17 residues. V lost 4 bases, J lost 4 bases, and 21 bases lay in between.